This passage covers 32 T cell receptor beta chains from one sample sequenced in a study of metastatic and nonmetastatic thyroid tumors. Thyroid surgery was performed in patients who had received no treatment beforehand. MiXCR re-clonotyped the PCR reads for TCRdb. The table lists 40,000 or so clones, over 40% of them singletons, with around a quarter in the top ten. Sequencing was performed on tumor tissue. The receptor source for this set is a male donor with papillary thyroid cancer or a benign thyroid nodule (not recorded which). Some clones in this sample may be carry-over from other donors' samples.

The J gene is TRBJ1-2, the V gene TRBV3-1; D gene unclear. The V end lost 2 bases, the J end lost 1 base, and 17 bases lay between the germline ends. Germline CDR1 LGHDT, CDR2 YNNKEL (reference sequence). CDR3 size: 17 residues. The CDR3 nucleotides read TGTGCCAGCAGCCAACTTTCAGCGGGTGGATTTAACTATGGCTACACCTTC. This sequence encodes CASSQLSAGGFNYGYTF.

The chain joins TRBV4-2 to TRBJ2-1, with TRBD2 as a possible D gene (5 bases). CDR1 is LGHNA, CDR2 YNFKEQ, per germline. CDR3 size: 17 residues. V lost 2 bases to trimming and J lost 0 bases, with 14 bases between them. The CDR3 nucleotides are TGTGCCAGCAGCCAACCACTAGTGACGAGCTCCTACAATGAGCAGTTCTTC. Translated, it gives CASSQPLVTSSYNEQFF.

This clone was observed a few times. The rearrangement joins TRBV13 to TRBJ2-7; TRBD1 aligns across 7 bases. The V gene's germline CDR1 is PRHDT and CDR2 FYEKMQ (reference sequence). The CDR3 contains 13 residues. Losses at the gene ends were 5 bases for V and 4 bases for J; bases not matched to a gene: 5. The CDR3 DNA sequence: TGTGCCAGCAGCCGACAGGGTAGGTACGAGCAGTACTTC. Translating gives CASSRQGRYEQYF.

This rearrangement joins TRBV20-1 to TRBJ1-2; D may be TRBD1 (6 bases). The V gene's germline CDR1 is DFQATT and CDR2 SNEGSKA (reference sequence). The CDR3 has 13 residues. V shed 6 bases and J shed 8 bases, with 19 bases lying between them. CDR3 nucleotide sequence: TGCAGTGCGCGGACAGAGGCGGTTGGGGGCTACACCTTC. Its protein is CSARTEAVGGYTF.

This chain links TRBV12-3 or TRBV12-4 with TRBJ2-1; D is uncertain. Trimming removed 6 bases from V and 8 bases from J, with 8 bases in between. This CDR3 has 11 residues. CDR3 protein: CASRTVHEQFF. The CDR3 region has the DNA TGTGCCAGCAGGACCGTGCATGAGCAGTTCTTC.

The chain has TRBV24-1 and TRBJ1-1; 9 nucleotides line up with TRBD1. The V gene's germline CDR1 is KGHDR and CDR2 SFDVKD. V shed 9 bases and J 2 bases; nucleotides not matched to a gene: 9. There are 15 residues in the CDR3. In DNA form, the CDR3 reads TGTGCCACCCACCCGACGGGACAGGGTAACACTGAAGCTTTCTTT. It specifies CATHPTGQGNTEAFF.

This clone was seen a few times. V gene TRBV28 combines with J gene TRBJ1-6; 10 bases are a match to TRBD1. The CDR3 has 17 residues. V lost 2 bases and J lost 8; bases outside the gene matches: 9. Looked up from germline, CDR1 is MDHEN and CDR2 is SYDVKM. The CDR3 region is CASSLKGDRGIDSPLHF. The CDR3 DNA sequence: TGTGCCAGCAGTTTAAAAGGGGACAGGGGCATTGATTCACCCCTCCACTTT.

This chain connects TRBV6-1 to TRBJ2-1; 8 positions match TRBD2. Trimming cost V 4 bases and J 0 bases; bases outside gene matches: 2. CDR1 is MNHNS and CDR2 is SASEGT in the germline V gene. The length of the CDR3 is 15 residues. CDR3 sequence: CASSVSGTSYNEQFF. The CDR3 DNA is TGTGCCAGCAGTGTTAGCGGGACCTCCTACAATGAGCAGTTCTTC.

CDR3 amino acids: CASSGGDYGYTF. The DNA of the CDR3 is TGTGCCAGCAGTGGCGGAGATTATGGCTACACCTTC. The rearrangement links TRBV28 to TRBJ1-2, with D unresolved. The CDR3 runs to 12 residues. The germline V gene has CDR1 MDHEN and CDR2 SYDVKM. V dropped 5 bases and J dropped 5 bases, with 9 bases sitting between them.

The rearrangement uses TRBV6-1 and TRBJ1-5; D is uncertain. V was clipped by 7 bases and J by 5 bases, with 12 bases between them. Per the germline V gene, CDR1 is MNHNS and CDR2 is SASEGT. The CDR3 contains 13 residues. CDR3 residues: CASTNLFDQPQHF. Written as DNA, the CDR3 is TGTGCCAGCACCAACCTATTTGATCAGCCCCAGCATTTT.

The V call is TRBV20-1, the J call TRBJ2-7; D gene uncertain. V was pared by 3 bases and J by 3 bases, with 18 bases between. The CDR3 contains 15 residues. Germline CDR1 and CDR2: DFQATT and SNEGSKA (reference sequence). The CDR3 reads CSASKGRTPYYEQYF. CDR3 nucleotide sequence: TGCAGTGCTAGCAAGGGCCGTACCCCATACTACGAGCAGTACTTC.

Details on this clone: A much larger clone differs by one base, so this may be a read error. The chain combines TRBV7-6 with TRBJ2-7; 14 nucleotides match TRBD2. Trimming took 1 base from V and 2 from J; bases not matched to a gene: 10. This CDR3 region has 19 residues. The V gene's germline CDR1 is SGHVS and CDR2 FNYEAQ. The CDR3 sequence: CASSLGPPPGLAGAYEQYF. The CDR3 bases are TGTGCCAGCAGCTTAGGACCTCCGCCGGGACTAGCGGGGGCCTACGAGCAGTACTTC.

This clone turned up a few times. The CDR3 sequence is CASSGGGSPAYEQYF. Here the CDR3 DNA reads TGTGCCAGCAGTGGGGGAGGCTCGCCGGCCTACGAGCAGTACTTC. V and J are TRBV6-1 and TRBJ2-7; possibly TRBD2 for D (6 bases). The V gene lost 4 bases and the J gene lost 2 bases, with 15 bases spanning the gap. There are 15 residues in the CDR3. Germline CDR1 reads MNHNS; CDR2 reads SASEGT.

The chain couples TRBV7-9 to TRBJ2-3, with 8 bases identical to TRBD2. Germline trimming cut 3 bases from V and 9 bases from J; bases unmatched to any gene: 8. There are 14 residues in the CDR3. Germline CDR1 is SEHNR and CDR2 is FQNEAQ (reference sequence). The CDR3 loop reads CASSLFGTGGTQYF. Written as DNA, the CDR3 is TGTGCCAGCAGCTTGTTTGGGACGGGAGGGACGCAGTATTTT. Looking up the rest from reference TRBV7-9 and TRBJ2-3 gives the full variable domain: DTGVSQNPRHKITKRGQNVTFRCDPISEHNRLYWYRQTLGQGPEFLTYFQNEAQLEKSRLLSDRFSAERPKGSFSTLEIQRTEQGDSAMYLCASSLFGTGGTQYFGPGTRLTVL.

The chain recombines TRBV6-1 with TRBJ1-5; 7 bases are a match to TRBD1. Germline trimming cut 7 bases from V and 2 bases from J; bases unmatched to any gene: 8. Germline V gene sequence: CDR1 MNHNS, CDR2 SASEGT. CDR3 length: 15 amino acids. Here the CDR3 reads CASTYGTERNQPQHF. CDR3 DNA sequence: TGTGCCAGCACCTACGGGACAGAGCGCAATCAGCCCCAGCATTTT.

The CDR3 here is CASSPRAGENIQYF. The CDR3, as DNA: TGTGCCAGCTCACCGAGAGCGGGAGAAAACATTCAGTACTTC. The chain combines TRBV18 with TRBJ2-4; 8 bases are a match to TRBD2. This CDR3 is built from 14 residues. The trim removed 3 bases at V and 5 bases at J, leaving 3 bases unmatched. Per the germline V gene, CDR1 is KGHSH and CDR2 is LQKENI.

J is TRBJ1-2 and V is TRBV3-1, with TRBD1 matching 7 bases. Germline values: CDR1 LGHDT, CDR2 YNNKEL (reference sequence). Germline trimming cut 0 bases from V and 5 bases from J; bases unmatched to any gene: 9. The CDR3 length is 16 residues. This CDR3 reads CASSQEKKEGAYGYTF. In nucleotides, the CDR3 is TGTGCCAGCAGCCAAGAAAAGAAAGAGGGGGCGTATGGCTACACCTTC.

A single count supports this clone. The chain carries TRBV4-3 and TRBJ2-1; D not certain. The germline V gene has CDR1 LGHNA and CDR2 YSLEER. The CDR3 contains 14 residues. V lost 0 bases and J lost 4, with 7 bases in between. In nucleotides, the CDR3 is TGCGCCAGCAGCCAAGATCGAGTGTACAATGAGCAGTTCTTC. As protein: CASSQDRVYNEQFF.

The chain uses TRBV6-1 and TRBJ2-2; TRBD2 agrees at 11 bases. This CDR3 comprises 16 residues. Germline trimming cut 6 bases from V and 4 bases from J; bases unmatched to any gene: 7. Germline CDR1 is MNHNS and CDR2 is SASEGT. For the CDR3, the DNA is TGTGCCAGCAGGCAACTAGCGGGGGCCGTCACCGGGGAGCTGTTTTTT. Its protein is CASRQLAGAVTGELFF.

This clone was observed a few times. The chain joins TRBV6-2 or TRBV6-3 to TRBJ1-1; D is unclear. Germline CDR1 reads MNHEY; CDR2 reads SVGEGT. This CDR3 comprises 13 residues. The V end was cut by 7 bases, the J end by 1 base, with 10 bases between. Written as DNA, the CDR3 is TGTGCCAGCATCCACGACAAGAACACTGAAGCTTTCTTT. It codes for CASIHDKNTEAFF.

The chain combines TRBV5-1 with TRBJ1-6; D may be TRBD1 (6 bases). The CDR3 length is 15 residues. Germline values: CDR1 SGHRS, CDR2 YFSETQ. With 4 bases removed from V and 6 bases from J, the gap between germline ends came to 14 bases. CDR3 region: CASSLGAGVNSPLHF. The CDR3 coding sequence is TGCGCCAGCAGCCTGGGGGCGGGGGTTAATTCACCCCTCCACTTT. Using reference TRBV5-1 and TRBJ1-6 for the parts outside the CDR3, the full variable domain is KAGVTQTPRYLIKTRGQQVTLSCSPISGHRSVSWYQQTPGQGLQFLFEYFSETQRNKGNFPGRFSGRQFSNSRSEMNVSTLELGDSALYLCASSLGAGVNSPLHFGNGTRLTVT.

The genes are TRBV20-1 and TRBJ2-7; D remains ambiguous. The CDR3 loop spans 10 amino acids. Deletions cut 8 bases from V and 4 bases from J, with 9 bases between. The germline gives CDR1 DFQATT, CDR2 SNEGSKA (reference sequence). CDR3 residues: CSPLNYEQYF. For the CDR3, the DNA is TGCAGTCCACTTAATTACGAGCAGTACTTC.

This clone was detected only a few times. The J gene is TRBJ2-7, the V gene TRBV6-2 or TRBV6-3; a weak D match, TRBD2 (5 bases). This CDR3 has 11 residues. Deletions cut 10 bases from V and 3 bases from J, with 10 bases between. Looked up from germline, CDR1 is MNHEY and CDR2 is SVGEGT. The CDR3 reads CATETSYEQYF. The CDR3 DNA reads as TGTGCCACCGAAACTAGCTACGAGCAGTACTTC.

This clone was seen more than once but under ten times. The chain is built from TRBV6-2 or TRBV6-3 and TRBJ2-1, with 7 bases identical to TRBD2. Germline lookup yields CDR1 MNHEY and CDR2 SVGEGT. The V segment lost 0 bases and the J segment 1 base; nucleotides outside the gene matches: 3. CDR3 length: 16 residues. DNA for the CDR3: TGTGCCAGCAGTTACTCGCGGGAGCCTTCCTACAATGAGCAGTTCTTC. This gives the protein CASSYSREPSYNEQFF.

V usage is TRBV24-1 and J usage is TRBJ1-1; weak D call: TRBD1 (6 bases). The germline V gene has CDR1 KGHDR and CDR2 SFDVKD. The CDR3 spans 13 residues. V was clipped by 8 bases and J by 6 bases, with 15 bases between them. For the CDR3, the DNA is TGTGCCACCAAAAACAGGGACCTCTCTGAAGCTTTCTTT. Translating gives CATKNRDLSEAFF.

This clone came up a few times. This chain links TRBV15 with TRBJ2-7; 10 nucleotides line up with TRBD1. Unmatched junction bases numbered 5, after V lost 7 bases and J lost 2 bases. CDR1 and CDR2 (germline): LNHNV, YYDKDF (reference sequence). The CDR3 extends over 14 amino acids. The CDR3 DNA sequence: TGTGCCACCAAGGGAGGGACAGGGGCCTACGAGCAGTACTTC. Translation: CATKGGTGAYEQYF.

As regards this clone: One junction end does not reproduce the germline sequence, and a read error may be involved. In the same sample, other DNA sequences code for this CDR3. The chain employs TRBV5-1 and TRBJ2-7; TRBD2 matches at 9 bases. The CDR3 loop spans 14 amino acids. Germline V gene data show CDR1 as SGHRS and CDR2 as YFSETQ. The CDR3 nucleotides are TGTGCCAGCAGTTTAGCGGGAGAGGCCTACGAGCAGTACTTC. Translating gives CASSLAGEAYEQYF.

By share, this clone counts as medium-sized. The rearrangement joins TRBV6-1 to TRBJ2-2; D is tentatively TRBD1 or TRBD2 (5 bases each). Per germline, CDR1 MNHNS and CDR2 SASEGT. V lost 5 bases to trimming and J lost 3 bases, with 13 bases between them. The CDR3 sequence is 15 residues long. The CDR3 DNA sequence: TGTGCCAGCAGTCCCTTTGGGGGAGACACCGGGGAGCTGTTTTTT. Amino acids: CASSPFGGDTGELFF.

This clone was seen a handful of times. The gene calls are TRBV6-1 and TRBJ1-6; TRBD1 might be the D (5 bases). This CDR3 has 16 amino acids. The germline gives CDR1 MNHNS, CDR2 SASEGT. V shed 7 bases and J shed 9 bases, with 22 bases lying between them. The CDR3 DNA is TGTGCCAGCACCCCTCGATTAGGGGATGGATTTTCACCCCTCCACTTT. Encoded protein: CASTPRLGDGFSPLHF.

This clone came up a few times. CDR3 in amino acids: CASSAQTGMNTEAFF. In DNA form, the CDR3 reads TGTGCCAGCAGTGCCCAGACAGGGATGAACACTGAAGCTTTCTTT. The chain has TRBV6-1 and TRBJ1-1; 7 nucleotides align to TRBD1. V gave up 4 bases and J gave up 0 bases; unmatched junction bases: 5. The CDR3 has 15 amino acids. Germline loops: CDR1 MNHNS, CDR2 SASEGT.

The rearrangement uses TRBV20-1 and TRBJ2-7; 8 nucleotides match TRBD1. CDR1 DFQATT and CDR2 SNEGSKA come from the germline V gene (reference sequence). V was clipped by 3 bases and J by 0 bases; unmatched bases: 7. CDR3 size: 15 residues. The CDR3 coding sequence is TGCAGTGCTAGGGACTACAGGGGGAGCTCCTACGAGCAGTACTTC. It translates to CSARDYRGSSYEQYF.

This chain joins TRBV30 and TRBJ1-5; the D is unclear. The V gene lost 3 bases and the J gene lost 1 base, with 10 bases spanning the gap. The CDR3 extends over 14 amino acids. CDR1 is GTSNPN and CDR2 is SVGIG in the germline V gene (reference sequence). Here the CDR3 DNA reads TGTGCCTGGAGGTTGGGAGGGAGCAATCAGCCCCAGCATTTT. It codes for CAWRLGGSNQPQHF.